These 5 T cell receptor beta chains were all obtained from the same sample, sequenced in a study of blood T cell repertoires in COVID-19. The protocol was immunoSEQ multiplex PCR, while the TCRdb copy is restricted to in-frame clones and leaves out a portion. The sample has 150,000 to 170,000 clones, roughly 84% seen once; the top ten hold 0.63%. Sequencing used peripheral blood. The source of these receptors is a man in his 60s with COVID-19, enrolled during active disease.

The rearrangement uses TRBV19 and TRBJ2-7; 7 bases match TRBD2. The V gene end was trimmed by 4 bases and the J gene end by 4 bases; junction bases not matched to a gene: 10. CDR1 and CDR2 (germline): LNHDA, SQIVND (reference sequence). The CDR3 is made up of 15 amino acids. CDR3 sequence: CASSNKAGFPYEQYF. In nucleotides, the CDR3 is TGTGCCAGTAGTAATAAAGCGGGATTCCCATACGAGCAGTACTTC.

The rearrangement joins TRBV9 to TRBJ1-4; D is unresolved. V lost 1 base, J lost 8 bases, and 12 bases lay in between. The length of the CDR3 is 14 residues. Germline CDR1 is SGDLS and CDR2 is YYNGEE. The CDR3 region is CASSVSIGEEKLFF. DNA for the CDR3: TGTGCCAGCAGCGTATCCATCGGGGAGGAAAAACTGTTTTTT.

This chain connects TRBV7-8 to TRBJ1-2, with D tentatively TRBD1 (5 bases). CDR3 length: 16 residues. Germline lookup yields CDR1 SGHVS and CDR2 FQNEAQ. V dropped 2 bases and J dropped 0 bases, with 13 bases sitting between them. DNA of the CDR3: TGTGCCAGCAGCTTATCTGCGACAGTCCCTAACTATGGCTACACCTTC. Its translation: CASSLSATVPNYGYTF.

The CDR3 here is CASSPGTGGRYEQYF. The CDR3 nucleotides read TGTGCCAGCTCACCTGGGACAGGGGGCAGGTACGAGCAGTACTTC. J is TRBJ2-7 and V is TRBV18, with 12 nucleotides matching TRBD1. CDR3 length equals 15 residues. Trimming removed 3 bases from V and 4 bases from J; junction bases left unmatched: 4. The germline gives CDR1 KGHSH, CDR2 LQKENI.

The chain carries TRBV11-3 and TRBJ2-3; D remains unclear. With 5 bases removed from V and 3 bases from J, the gap between germline ends came to 6 bases. The CDR3 runs 12 residues. CDR1 and CDR2 from the germline V gene are SGHNT and YENEEA. CDR3 residues: CASSQVTDTQYF. The CDR3 DNA is TGTGCCAGCAGCCAGGTTACAGATACGCAGTATTTT.